Shown below are 24 T cell receptor beta chains from a single sample sequenced in a study of blood T cells in healthy people across ages. It was with a sample-barcoded 5' primer and a J-beta primer mix that a second PCR of about 6 to 11 cycles was run. TCRdb used MiXCR to reprocess the 5' RACE reads, holding one entry per CDR3 protein. The repertoire has over 1,200,000 distinct CDR3 sequences, around 59% of them found once; the top ten carry under 8.5%. Input material: blood. These receptors were obtained from a man aged 18 to 30 in good health.

The J gene is TRBJ1-4, the V gene TRBV7-9, with TRBD1 matching over 8 bases. In germline, CDR1 is SEHNR, CDR2 FQNEAQ (reference sequence). Losses at the gene ends were 3 bases for V and 1 base for J; bases not matched to a gene: 1. The CDR3 sequence is 15 residues long. The CDR3 DNA follows: TGTGCCAGCAGCTTCGGACAGGGAACTAATGAAAAACTGTTTTTT. Residues: CASSFGQGTNEKLFF.

V is TRBV15 and J is TRBJ2-5, with D perhaps matching TRBD1 or TRBD2 (5 bases each). Trimming stripped 4 bases from V and 5 bases from J, with 14 bases between. CDR1 and CDR2 from the germline V gene are LNHNV and YYDKDF (reference sequence). The CDR3 length is 14 residues. DNA of the CDR3: TGTGCCACCAGCATCCGAGGGGCCGACGAGACCCAGTACTTC. It specifies CATSIRGADETQYF. The entire variable domain, with the rest obtained from reference TRBV15 and TRBJ2-5, is as follows: DAMVIQNPRYQVTQFGKPVTLSCSQTLNHNVMYWYQQKSSQAPKLLFHYYDKDFNNEADTPDNFQSRRPNTSFCFLDIRSPGLGDTAMYLCATSIRGADETQYFGPGTRLLVL.

The chain recombines TRBV6-2 or TRBV6-3 with TRBJ2-7; D remains unclear. The CDR3 consists of 13 residues. Per germline, CDR1 MNHEY and CDR2 SVGEGT. Between the trimmed V and J ends, which lost 5 bases and 2 bases, there was a span of 10 bases. The CDR3 DNA follows: TGTGCCAGCAGTCACCTCAGACCCTACGAGCAGTACTTC. Its translation is CASSHLRPYEQYF.

The chain recombines TRBV12-3 or TRBV12-4 with TRBJ2-4; D may be TRBD2 (5 bases). V was clipped by 5 bases and J by 1 base, with 18 bases between them. The CDR3 loop spans 17 amino acids. CDR3 amino acids: CASSVGLAGSAKNIQYF. For the CDR3, the DNA is TGTGCCAGCAGTGTAGGGCTAGCTGGATCCGCCAAAAACATTCAGTACTTC.

This chain connects TRBV6-5 to TRBJ1-2; D remains ambiguous. The CDR3 contains 12 residues. V dropped 8 bases and J dropped 4 bases, with 11 bases sitting between them. Per germline, CDR1 MNHEY and CDR2 SVGAGI. This CDR3 is CASLNTGYGYTF. CDR3 bases: TGTGCCAGCCTTAACACGGGCTATGGCTACACCTTC.

This clonotype was counted only a few times. The V and J genes are TRBV7-8 and TRBJ2-4; D call uncertain. Trimming removed 0 bases from V and 6 bases from J, with 12 bases in between. The CDR3 runs to 15 residues. CDR1 is SGHVS and CDR2 is FQNEAQ in the germline V gene. The CDR3 DNA reads as TGTGCCAGCAGCTTAGCCGCAGACATAGGAAACATTCAGTACTTC. Translated, it gives CASSLAADIGNIQYF.

The chain has TRBV4-1 and TRBJ2-5, with 10 bases fitting TRBD1. The V gene's germline CDR1 is MGHRA and CDR2 YSYEKL. Trimming at V came to 4 bases and at J to 4 bases, leaving 12 bases not matched to a gene. The CDR3 loop spans 17 amino acids. Here the CDR3 DNA reads TGCGCCAGCAGCCCCAACAGAGGGGGACAGGGGATAGAGACCCAGTACTTC. Translated, it gives CASSPNRGGQGIETQYF.

In this sample, this clonotype turned up many times. V usage is TRBV12-3 or TRBV12-4 and J usage is TRBJ2-5, with D uncertain. CDR3 size: 11 residues. Trimming removed 8 bases at V and 4 bases at J, with 8 bases between. The CDR3 bases are TGTGCCAGCTCCCGGGCAGAGACCCAGTACTTC. It specifies CASSRAETQYF.

In the case of this clonotype: One end of the junction fails to match germline, which may point to a read error. The V call is TRBV28, the J call TRBJ1-2; D not resolved. This CDR3 has 16 amino acids. CDR1 and CDR2 (germline): MDHEN, SYDVKM. CDR3 in amino acids: CASTPRFRGANYGYTF. The DNA for the CDR3 is TGTGCCAGCACTCCCCGGTTCCGAGGTGCTAATTATGGCTACACCTTC.

This chain links TRBV4-1 with TRBJ2-4, with a weak D call TRBD2 (6 bases). Germline CDR1 MGHRA, CDR2 YSYEKL. V lost 3 bases, J lost 1 base, and 13 bases lay in between. The CDR3 has 16 amino acids. CDR3 amino acids: CASSQGLLYAKNIQYF. Here the CDR3 DNA reads TGCGCCAGCAGCCAGGGACTTCTCTATGCCAAAAACATTCAGTACTTC.

In its sample, this clonotype was seen a few times. The chain couples TRBV29-1 to TRBJ1-2; D may be TRBD1 (5 bases). There are 12 residues in the CDR3. V lost 5 bases to trimming and J lost 5 bases, with 12 bases between them. Germline-derived CDR1 and CDR2 are SQVTM and ANQGSEA. CDR3 region: CSVPTDSYGYTF. CDR3 bases: TGCAGCGTTCCGACAGACTCTTATGGCTACACCTTC.

This clonotype occurred many times. The V call is TRBV27, the J call TRBJ2-7, with TRBD1 identical over 10 bases. Germline CDR1 is MNHEY and CDR2 is SMNVEV (reference sequence). V was pared by 8 bases and J by 2 bases, with 0 bases of the junction left unmatched. The CDR3 has 12 amino acids. The CDR3 sequence: CASGTGAYEQYF. CDR3 sequence (DNA): TGTGCCAGCGGGACAGGGGCCTACGAGCAGTACTTC.

The chain links TRBV7-8 to TRBJ2-7; D is unclear. V was cut by 3 bases and J by 2 bases, with 11 bases left in between. The CDR3 covers 14 residues. Germline CDR1 and CDR2: SGHVS and FQNEAQ. Written as DNA, the CDR3 is TGTGCCAGCAGCTTGGGGTCAGATCCCTACGAGCAGTACTTC. Translation: CASSLGSDPYEQYF.

A few counts support this clonotype. This rearrangement joins TRBV7-2 to TRBJ2-1; TRBD2 is a possible D gene (6 bases). CDR3 length: 13 residues. Germline V lookup: CDR1 SGHTA, CDR2 FQGNSA. With 6 bases removed from V and 5 bases from J, the gap between germline ends came to 11 bases. The CDR3, as DNA: TGTGCCAGCAGTTCTAGACTAGACAATGAGCAGTTCTTC. This gives the protein CASSSRLDNEQFF.

The chain has TRBV12-3 or TRBV12-4 and TRBJ2-2; 7 bases match TRBD1. The V and J ends lost 5 bases and 0 bases, in that order; junction bases with no gene match: 0. This CDR3 has 14 amino acids. The CDR3 DNA reads TGTGCCAGCAGTCAGGGGGCGAACACCGGGGAGCTGTTTTTT. This translates into CASSQGANTGELFF.

Only a few counts were recorded for this clonotype. This chain links TRBV29-1 with TRBJ2-7; 7 bases match TRBD1. The CDR3 length is 15 residues. Per germline, CDR1 SQVTM and CDR2 ANQGSEA. The trim removed 0 bases at V and 1 base at J, leaving 6 bases unmatched. In nucleotides, the CDR3 is TGCAGCGTTGAAGATCCCCGGGACAGTTCCTACGAGCAGTACTTC. It encodes CSVEDPRDSSYEQYF.

The chain recombines TRBV9 with TRBJ1-3; D gene uncertain. The CDR3 has 18 residues. The germline CDR1 and CDR2 sequences are SGDLS and YYNGEE. Trimming pared 0 bases from V and 0 bases from J, leaving 16 bases between. The CDR3 reads CASSVVASEYYSGNTIYF. CDR3 nucleotides: TGTGCCAGCAGCGTAGTAGCGTCAGAGTACTACTCTGGAAACACCATATATTTT.

The chain joins TRBV19 to TRBJ2-1; 9 nucleotides align to TRBD1. The CDR3 runs to 16 residues. Looked up from germline, CDR1 is LNHDA and CDR2 is SQIVND (reference sequence). Trimming removed 1 base from V and 7 bases from J; junction bases left unmatched: 8. The DNA for the CDR3 is TGTGCCAGTAGTATAGCGACGGGACAGGGCGCGAATGAGCAGTTCTTC. This gives the protein CASSIATGQGANEQFF.

The chain recombines TRBV20-1 with TRBJ1-1; 8 positions agree with TRBD1. Trimming removed 6 bases from V and 9 bases from J; junction bases left unmatched: 6. CDR3 length: 11 residues. The germline gives CDR1 DFQATT, CDR2 SNEGSKA (reference sequence). The CDR3 DNA reads as TGCAGTGCGCTGAGGACAGGGAAAGCTTTCTTT. It specifies CSALRTGKAFF.

The J gene is TRBJ2-4, the V gene TRBV28; TRBD1 matches at 7 bases. The better agreement between TRBJ2-7 and the DNA end casts doubt on the J call. The CDR3 loop spans 18 amino acids. Germline V gene sequence: CDR1 MDHEN, CDR2 SYDVKM. The CDR3 sequence is CASSFLSGTEGFSYEQYF. CDR3 coding DNA: TGTGCCAGCAGTTTCCTCTCCGGGACAGAGGGGTTCTCCTACGAGCAGTACTTC.

The chain carries TRBV29-1 and TRBJ2-7; TRBD1 matches 7 bases. The germline gives CDR1 SQVTM, CDR2 ANQGSEA. CDR3 length: 12 amino acids. The V gene end was trimmed by 2 bases and the J gene end by 3 bases; junction bases not matched to a gene: 1. DNA of the CDR3: TGCAGCGTTGAAAGGACAGGCTACGAGCAGTACTTC. Translating it yields CSVERTGYEQYF.

This chain links TRBV7-9 with TRBJ2-5; TRBD2 aligns across 9 bases. The V gene's germline CDR1 is SEHNR and CDR2 FQNEAQ (reference sequence). This CDR3 comprises 16 residues. The junction had 7 bases not matched to a gene; V was cut back by 0 bases and J by 5 bases. This chain's CDR3 is CASSLALASGIETQYF. The CDR3 DNA reads as TGTGCCAGCAGCTTAGCGCTTGCTAGCGGGATCGAGACCCAGTACTTC.

The J gene is TRBJ2-1, the V gene TRBV25-1; tentatively, D is TRBD2 (6 bases). Germline CDR1 MGHDK, CDR2 SYGVNS. CDR3 size: 14 residues. Between the trimmed V and J ends, which lost 6 bases and 5 bases, there was a span of 14 bases. In DNA, the CDR3 is TGTGCCAGCAGCCACAGCGGGCTACACAATGAGCAGTTCTTC. This codes for CASSHSGLHNEQFF.

This clonotype has just a few counts. This chain links TRBV27 with TRBJ2-5; D not resolved. V dropped 5 bases and J dropped 5 bases, with 12 bases sitting between them. The germline CDR1 and CDR2 sequences are MNHEY and SMNVEV (reference sequence). The CDR3 is 13 residues long. CDR3 DNA: TGTGCCAGCAGTGTAATTCAGGCGGAGACCCAGTACTTC. It yields the protein CASSVIQAETQYF.